This paragraph covers one T cell receptor beta chain sequence. Its specific antigen is unknown. No much larger clonotype is one base removed from it; base qualities were not supplied. This record belongs to a study of CD8+ T cells in alopecia areata (dated 2018 in TCRdb). In the study overall: The treated patients, all with moderate-to-severe alopecia areata, were enrolled in an open-label pilot trial of oral tofacitinib given at 5 to 10 mg twice daily. Tofacitinib was given for 6 to 18 months, followed by 6 months of follow-up off drug to assess delayed response and recurrence. Disease severity in treated patients was measured with the SALT score, which quantifies the percentage of affected scalp surface area. The study used high-throughput TCRbeta sequencing to examine T cell clonal expansion in alopecia areata, in both the C3H/HeJ mouse model and human patients. On the human side, TCRbeta sequencing was run on scalp tissue and on sorted CD4+ and CD8+ peripheral blood T cells from healthy controls and from alopecia areata patients with either patchy or totalis/universalis disease. Biopsies were taken from tofacitinib-treated patients at baseline and again at 4 and 24 weeks into treatment, and several of those patients also had a later scalp biopsy. Scalp clonality was compared among normal scalp (n=4), patchy alopecia areata scalp (n=8), and alopecia totalis/universalis scalp (n=8). RNA was extracted with the PAXgene miRNA kit for fixed scalp, the miRNeasy kit for PBMCs, and the RNeasy kit for mouse skin. Amplification of TCRbeta CDR3 regions was done by immunoSEQ multiplex PCR using 35 Vbeta forward primers and 13 Jbeta reverse primers. Points the paper makes about the study in general: Compared with normal scalp, lesional scalp, particularly in alopecia totalis/universalis, had higher clonality and more expanded CD8+ clones, which suggests antigenic drive. Because the treated cohort was small and had only one nonresponder, larger studies are needed to examine links between baseline CD8+ expansion and response. Resident alphabeta T cells in normal human skin are also sequenced, complicating scalp TCR repertoire analysis, unlike mouse skin dominated by gammadelta T cells. With tofacitinib, both scalp clonality and the number of expanded CD8+ clones among the top 100 scalp clones went down significantly. During tofacitinib treatment, many expanded lesional clones stuck around in both scalp and blood, and this persistence may partly explain why relapse happens after treatment is stopped. Shared TCR sequences between patients were less evident than in mice, which may be partly attributable to HLA diversity in the patient population.

The CDR3 spans 16 residues, from the cysteine through the phenylalanine. Only the CDR3 portion is preserved as DNA: 48 bases, with reading frame beginning at the first base. CDR1 SGDLS and CDR2 YYNGEE are derived from the germline V gene. The germline V and J ends show losses of 0 bases and 12 bases respectively, and no gene match explains 14 bases of the junction. The intended sense of this specimen's treatment or condition label: oral pan-JAK inhibitor, 5-10 mg twice daily. From alopecia areata patients, peripheral blood was collected along with lesional scalp punch biopsies. PBMCs were separated by density centrifugation and stained for CD3, CD4 and CD8, after which CD4+ and CD8+ T cells were sorted on a FACSAria. Libraries came from the immunoSEQ multiplex PCR assay. RNA was extracted from all samples and reverse transcribed into cDNA as template for TCR sequencing. First-strand cDNA was synthesized using SuperScript III with a 2:1 mix of oligo-dT and random hexamers. A synthetic immune receptor repertoire was used to assess amplification bias, and residual bias was removed computationally. In the original analysis: Raw reads were preprocessed to remove errors, and CDR3 was defined by IMGT conventions from the conserved cysteine to phenylalanine. Clonality was computed by normalizing Shannon entropy by log2 of the number of productive unique TCRs and subtracting the result from 1. CD4 or CD8 identity of scalp clones was inferred by cross-referencing scalp TCRbeta sequences with sorted blood CD4 and CD8 repertoires. This immuneACCESS table, as held by TCRdb, lists in-frame sequences with V and J called but not all clones. Of the missing ones, under half trace to an unresolved V gene in checked studies; the others have no known cause. That table is the source of V, J and clone size, and D and trimming were worked out from the DNA. The sample table shows over 90,000 clones, and around 84% are seen once. 11% of the sample is held by the ten biggest clonotypes.

The material was CD8+ T cells sorted from blood, obtained around week 34, from a patient treated with tofacitinib. The sequence derives from a human donor with alopecia areata. The receptor chain draws on TRBV9 and TRBJ2-1; TRBD1 matches 8 bases in the middle. The CDR3 reads as follows: CASSVARDRLGEGQFF. The nucleotide sequence reads as follows: TGTGCCAGCAGCGTAGCTCGGGACAGGCTGGGTGAGGGGCAGTTCTTC. Reference TRBV9 and TRBJ2-1 proteins supply the regions before and after the CDR3; the full variable domain is: DSGVTQTPKHLITATGQRVTLRCSPRSGDLSVYWYQQSLDQGLQFLIQYYNGEERAKGNILERFSAQQFPDLHSELNLSSLELGDSALYFCASSVARDRLGEGQFFGPGTRLTVL.